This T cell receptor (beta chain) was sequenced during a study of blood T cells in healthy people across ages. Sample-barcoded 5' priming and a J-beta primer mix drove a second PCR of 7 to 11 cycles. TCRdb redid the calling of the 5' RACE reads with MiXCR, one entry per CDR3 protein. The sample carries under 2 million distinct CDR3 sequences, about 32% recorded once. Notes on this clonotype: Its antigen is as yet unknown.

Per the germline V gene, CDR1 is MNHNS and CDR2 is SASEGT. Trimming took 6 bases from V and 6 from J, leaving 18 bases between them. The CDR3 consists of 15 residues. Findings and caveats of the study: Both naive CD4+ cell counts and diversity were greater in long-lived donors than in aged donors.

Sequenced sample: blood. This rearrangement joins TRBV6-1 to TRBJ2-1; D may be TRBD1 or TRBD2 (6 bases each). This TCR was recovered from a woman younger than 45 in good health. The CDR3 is CASRVWGGQLNEQFF. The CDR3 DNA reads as TGTGCCAGCAGGGTATGGGGAGGACAGCTCAATGAGCAGTTCTTC.